Below, one T cell receptor beta chain is given with its context. Its antigen remains unidentified. This sample was included in a study of cytomegalovirus exposure and HLA in healthy donors. On the study more broadly: Roughly 170 million T cells yielded 90 million to 130 million unique TCR beta sequences in earlier analysis.

13 Jbeta primers and 60 Vbeta primers were used for the PCR. Some clones are missing from TCRdb's copy, which holds only in-frame ones; the method was immunoSEQ multiplex PCR. The sample carries fewer than 200,000 clones, roughly 73% recorded once. Unmatched junction bases numbered 13, after V lost 5 bases and J lost 8 bases. The CDR3 is 15 amino acids. Germline CDR1 SGHVS, CDR2 FNYEAQ. Overall study results and limits: Available immune exposure information covered CMV serostatus only. An analysis was carried out later, and it reportedly showed fewer N-insertions in an Asian-associated ancestry cluster than the approximately 710-donor mean.

The V call is TRBV7-6, the J call TRBJ1-1; 8 positions agree with TRBD1. The sequencing input was PBMCs. This TCR was recovered from a woman aged 25 to 39 in good health and CMV-seronegative. For the CDR3, the DNA is TGTGCCAGCAGCCAAACGGCAGGGGGCTGGAGGGAAGCTTTCTTT. Its protein product is CASSQTAGGWREAFF.